Sequencing of this T cell receptor (beta chain) was carried out in a study of shared clonotypes between healthy human individuals (dated by TCRdb to about 2020). For context, the study as a whole: The cohort included three men and two women between 18 and 49 years of age. For each donor, CD4 naive and CD4 memory were each run on three plates, CD8 naive on two plates, and CD8 memory on one plate. Blood TCR repertoires of a handful of healthy adults were deeply sequenced to estimate repertoire size and the extent of clonotype sharing between individuals. To increase sequencing depth and limit assay-specific biases, TCR repertoire library preparation and sequencing were carried out by different laboratories using diverse techniques. Leukapheresis yielded between about 0.85 and 9.5 billion PBMCs per donor.

Results the study describes overall, beyond this receptor: Even with the large sequencing depth, rarefaction of the sorted-subset datasets indicated that sequencing was incomplete. Based on pairwise subsampling, the degree of clonotype sharing among donors was expected to be affected by sequencing depth. Around 5.4% of naive CD4, 3.5% of naive CD8, 2.3% of memory CD4, and over 0.35% of memory CD8 clonotypes were shared across a few donors. Compared with non-shared clonotypes, the clonotypes found in all four sorted-subset donors had higher generation probabilities. Sampling was restricted to blood, and TCR repertoires in tissue are likely to differ from TCR repertoires in blood. Naive subsets generally had larger estimated clonotype richness than memory subsets did. The small number of donors limited the genetic and exposure-history diversity represented.

For CDR1 and CDR2, the germline V gene (reference sequence) lists MNHEY and SMNVEV. V was cut back by 5 bases and J by 0 bases, leaving a gap of 9 bases between them. Measured from the cysteine to the phenylalanine, the CDR3 is 14 residues long. Only the CDR3 portion is preserved as DNA: 42 bases, with reading frame beginning at the first base. Using the deep immunoSEQ assay, TCR CDR3 regions were amplified from genomic DNA by multiplex PCR. Extracted genomic DNA from each cell subset was spread evenly across all wells of several immunoSEQ 96-well plates, with each plate serving as a replicate. Each replicate PCR for sorted subsets received roughly 200 ng genomic DNA, equal to 30,000 or so T cell genomes. Purified libraries were measured with a Qubit 3.0 fluorometer, size-checked on a Bioanalyzer 2100, and measured again with the KAPA Library Quantification kit. Each immunoSEQ 96-well plate was sequenced on its own single-read 150-cycle Illumina NextSeq 550 flow cell. The source study handled its data this way. The immunoSEQ output contained only junctional sequences without quality scores, so filtering could not match that applied to full-length reads. Sequences were annotated with PyIR, a Python wrapper for IgBLAST v1.9, using IMGT germline references to assign V/J genes and CDR3. Reads with weak V/J assignments (E-value above 1e-6), missing CDR3, stop codons, out-of-frame junctions, or ambiguous translated residues were removed. A V3J clonotype was defined by an identical inferred V gene, J gene, and CDR3 amino acid sequence. Percentage overlap between repertoires was calculated by dividing the number of shared unique clonotypes by the size of the smaller repertoire. RTK rarefaction, the Chao1 estimator, and Recon v2.1 estimates of unobserved clonotypes were used to assess repertoire richness. Generation probabilities were computed with OLGA for all TCRbeta clonotypes obtained by the gDNA method from several donors. TCRdb's version of the immuneACCESS table is confined to in-frame rearrangements and falls short of the full clone set. An unresolved V gene accounts for under half of the shortfall where checked; the remainder is of unknown origin. D and trimming were read from the DNA, whereas the V and J calls and clone size are those reported in that table. Here the sample has about 2.4 million clones; approximately 94% occur a single time. The top ten clones comprise about 0.13% of the sample.

A note on this clone: The target of this receptor is not known. Base qualities were left out, and no much larger clone turns up one base away.

The donors were healthy, HIV-negative adults with no recently reported acute infections or vaccinations. Only Caucasian adults living in Nashville, Tennessee, USA were represented among the donors. Magnetic negative selection was used to enrich CD4+ T cells, after which naive cells were positively selected on CD45RA and the negative fraction became the memory subset. Blood was collected by leukapheresis, and PBMCs were isolated by Ficoll-Histopaque density gradient centrifugation and then cryopreserved in liquid nitrogen vapor phase. Analytical flow cytometry was used to check the purity and quantity of each magnetically sorted T cell population. Genomic DNA was isolated from every sorted fraction and measured by UV absorbance on a Nanodrop 2000c.

This chain joins TRBV27 to TRBJ2-3; the D gene identity is not certain. Sequenced material: naive CD4+ T cells sorted from blood. The cell subset or site label corresponds to: CD45RA+ positively selected. This TCR was recovered from a man between 18 and 29 years old in good health. The CDR3 here reads CASSLISSTDTQYF. The base sequence is TGTGCCAGCAGTCTTATTTCTAGCACAGATACGCAGTATTTT.